Below, one T cell receptor beta chain is given with its context. The sample holds many counts of this clonotype. Its specific antigen is unknown. Per-base qualities were not stored, and no clone one base away is much larger. Ophthalmopathy patients were characterized by moderately to severely active disease, a Clinical Activity Score of at least 3, a NOSPECS grade of at least 4, and a disease duration under 3 months. Anyone with other autoimmune diseases, uncontrolled infections, pregnancy or lactation was excluded from the study. Diagnosis relied on clinical symptoms, serum thyroxine, TRAb, thyroid ultrasound and orbital computed tomography. PBMCs were isolated from 8 to 10 ml of fresh peripheral blood by Ficoll-Paque density gradient centrifugation. Trizol reagent was used to extract the total RNA, and its quality was then checked on an Agilent 2100 Bioanalyzer. For repertoire sequencing, the TCR beta CDR3 regions were amplified from RNA transcripts. The first round was an RT-PCR using HTBI primers with the Qiagen OneStep RT-PCR kit, and this first round was followed by a second-round multiplex PCR, then size selection and purification. The libraries underwent paired-end sequencing with 100 bp reads on an Illumina HiSeq2000. On the authors' methods: SOAPnuke was used to process the reads, removing any read that contained adapters or uncalled bases, had a mean Phred below 15, or lacked an exact match to the constant primer or identifier. High-quality paired reads were merged with COPE v1.2.5. Unique nucleotide sequences were defined as clonotypes and aligned to IMGT TRB V, D and J references using MiTCR v1.1. Only V-J combinations with frequency above 0.0001 were analysed, covering 99% to 99.2% of repertoires. A TCR clonal expansion and chaos score per V-J combination was defined as the ratio of F50 clonal expansion to chaos observed in the TCRdist matrix. Welch's t-statistics and random forest were used to reduce features to about a dozen V-J combinations, which were fed into a naive Bayes classifier. The similarity between thyroid and blood repertoires was quantified using the Morisita-Horn index. The raw public data were reprocessed by TCRdb itself: fastp quality trimming at Q25, MiXCR clonotype calling, in-frame beta chains only. Under each unique CDR3 protein, matching rows form one entry showing the most common genes and DNA. The authors' filters were not applied to this entry. Across this sample there are 350,000 or so distinct CDR3 sequences, with about a sixth seen only once. 9% to 15% of the sample is taken by the ten largest.

The record originates from a study of Graves' ophthalmopathy and Graves' hyperthyroidism (dated by TCRdb to 2017 to 2018). About the investigation overall: Peripheral blood was collected before any treatment was given, at the time of initial diagnosis. TCR beta repertoire signatures were used to distinguish Graves' ophthalmopathy from Graves' hyperthyroidism and to predict progression to ophthalmopathy. In total, 135 blood samples were TCR-sequenced: under 45 ophthalmopathy, approximately 80 hyperthyroidism and some 17 hyperthyroidism-to-ophthalmopathy patients. To explore V-J signatures that distinguish ophthalmopathy from hyperthyroidism, a discovery set of 100 patients was enrolled, made up of over 40 with ophthalmopathy and 57 with stable hyperthyroidism. The independent validation cohort included approximately 19 hyperthyroidism patients plus 17 patients who later progressed from hyperthyroidism to ophthalmopathy. In roughly 6 hyperthyroidism patients, T-cell repertoires of thyroid tissue and blood were compared. Once sampling was done, hyperthyroidism patients were given methimazole at a starting dose of 30 mg daily, while ophthalmopathy patients were given high-dose intravenous methylprednisolone. Overall results and qualifications from the work: The 13-signature model separated ophthalmopathy from stable hyperthyroidism with 85% to 90% sensitivity and 81% to 82% specificity in cross-validation, and 80%/75% in the test set. Sample size was not statistically predetermined, and group allocation was not concealed from the investigators. Most expanded thyroid clonotypes with frequency above 0.001 were also detected in blood, suggesting blood repertoires may reflect the thyroid immune response. In validation, the model predicted ophthalmopathy progression with 55% to 71% sensitivity and around 72% specificity; fewer than 15 predicted patients were CT-confirmed with GO in a median of around 6.5 months.

The receptor's source is an adult man with Graves' ophthalmopathy. Sequencing input: peripheral blood.

The CDR3 region has the sequence CASSDGLGNTGELFF. The nucleotide sequence is given as TGTGCCAGCAGTGACGGTTTAGGGAACACCGGGGAGCTGTTTTTT. The receptor chain draws on TRBV6-4 and TRBJ2-2, with the D gene uncertain. The germline V gene specifies MRHNA as CDR1 and SNTAGT as CDR2. From its cysteine to its phenylalanine, the CDR3 spans 15 amino acids. Left in the record is the CDR3 DNA by itself, 45 bases read in frame from the first base. The junction shows trimming of 2 bases on V and 1 base on J, plus 8 bases between the germline ends.